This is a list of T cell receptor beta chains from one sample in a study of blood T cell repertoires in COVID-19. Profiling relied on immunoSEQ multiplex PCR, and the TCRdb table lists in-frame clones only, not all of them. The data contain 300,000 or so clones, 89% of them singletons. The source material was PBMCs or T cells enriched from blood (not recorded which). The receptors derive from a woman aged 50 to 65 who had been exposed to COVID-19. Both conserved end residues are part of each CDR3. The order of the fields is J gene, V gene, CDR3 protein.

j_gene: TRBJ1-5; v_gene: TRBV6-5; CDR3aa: CASRNTGISNQPQHF
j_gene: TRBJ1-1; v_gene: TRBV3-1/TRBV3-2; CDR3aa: CASSRDRATEAFF
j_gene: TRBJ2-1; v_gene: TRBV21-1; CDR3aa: CASSPGGKPYNEQFF
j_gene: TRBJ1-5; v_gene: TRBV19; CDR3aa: CASSIDHGGSHQPQHF
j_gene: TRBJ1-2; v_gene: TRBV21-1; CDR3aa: CASSKIDRPNYGYTF
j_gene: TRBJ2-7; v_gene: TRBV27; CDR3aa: CASSFETGGIYEQYF
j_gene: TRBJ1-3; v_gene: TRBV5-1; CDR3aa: CASSLEGVGNTIYF
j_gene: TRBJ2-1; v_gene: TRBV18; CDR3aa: CASSPGLAGGLNEQFF
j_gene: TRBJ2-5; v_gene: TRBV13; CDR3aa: CASSIGPNQETQYF
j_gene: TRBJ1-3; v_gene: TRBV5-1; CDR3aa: CASSFESAAVTIYF
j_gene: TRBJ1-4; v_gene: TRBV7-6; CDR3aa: CASTRKGVTNEKLFF
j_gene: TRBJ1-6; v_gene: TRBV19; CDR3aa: CASSIRGLNSPLHF
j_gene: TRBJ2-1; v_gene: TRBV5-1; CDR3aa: CASSSSGGSYNEQFF
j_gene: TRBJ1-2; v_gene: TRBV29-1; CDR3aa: CSVWGGYGYTF
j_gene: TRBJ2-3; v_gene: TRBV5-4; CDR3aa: CASRAGGPSDTQYF
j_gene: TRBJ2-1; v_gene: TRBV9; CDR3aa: CASSSLGTFNEQFF
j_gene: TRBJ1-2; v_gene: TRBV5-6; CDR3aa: CASSLPANYGYTF
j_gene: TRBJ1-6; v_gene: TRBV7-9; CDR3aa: CASSRTGQGLSPLHF
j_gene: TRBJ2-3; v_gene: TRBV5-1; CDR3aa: CASKMDRGADTQYF
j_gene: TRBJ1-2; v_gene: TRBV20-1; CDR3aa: CSASEGAGYGYTF
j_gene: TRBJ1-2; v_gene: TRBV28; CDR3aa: CASSREGYTF
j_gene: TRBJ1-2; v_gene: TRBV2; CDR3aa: CASSYDRGSFYGYTF
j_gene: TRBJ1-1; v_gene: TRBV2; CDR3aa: CASSSGVTGATEAFF
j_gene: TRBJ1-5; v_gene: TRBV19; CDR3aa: CASSMRPSLRGNQPQHF
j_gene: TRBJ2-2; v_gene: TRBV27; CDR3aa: CASRQDRGLSGELFF
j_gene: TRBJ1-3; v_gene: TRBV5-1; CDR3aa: CASSLAPGSNTIYF
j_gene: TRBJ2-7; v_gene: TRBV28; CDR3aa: CASSLITGYYEQYF
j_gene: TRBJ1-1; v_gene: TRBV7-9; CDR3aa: CASSLGGRERTEAFF
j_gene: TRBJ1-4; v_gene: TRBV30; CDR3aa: CAGQGAANEKLFF
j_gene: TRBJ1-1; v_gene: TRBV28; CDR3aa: CASSFFQEAFF
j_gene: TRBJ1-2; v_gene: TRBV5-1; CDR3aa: CASSLGTGTFYGYTF
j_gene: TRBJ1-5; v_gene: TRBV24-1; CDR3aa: CATSHRDSNQPQHF
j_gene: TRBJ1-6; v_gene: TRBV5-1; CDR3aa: CASSLVAGNSPLHF
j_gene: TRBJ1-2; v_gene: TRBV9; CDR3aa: CASSVGQGNYGYTF
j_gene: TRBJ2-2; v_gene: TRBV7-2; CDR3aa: CASSPRQTNTGELFF
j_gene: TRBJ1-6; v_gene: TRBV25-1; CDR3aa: CASSVTGGGSPLHF
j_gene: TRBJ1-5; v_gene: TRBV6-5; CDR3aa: CASSTLREDQPQHF
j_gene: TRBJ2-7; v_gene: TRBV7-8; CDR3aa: CASSLVGTGGYEQYF
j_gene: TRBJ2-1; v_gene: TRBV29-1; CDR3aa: CSVARGGWGNEQFF
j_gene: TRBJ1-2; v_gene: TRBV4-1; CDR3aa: CASSQSGGSYGYTF
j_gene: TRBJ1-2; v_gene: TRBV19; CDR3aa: CASSIQGHYGYTF
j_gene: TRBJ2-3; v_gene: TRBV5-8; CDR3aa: CASRLGLAGFTDTQYF
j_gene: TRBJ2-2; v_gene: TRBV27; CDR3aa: CASGRLAGGELFF
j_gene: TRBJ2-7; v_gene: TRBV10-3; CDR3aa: CAISGTRGLAGFYEQYF
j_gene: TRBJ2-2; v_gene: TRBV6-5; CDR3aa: CASRSSGGYTGELFF
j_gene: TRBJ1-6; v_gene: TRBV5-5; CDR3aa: CASSLPLGREPLHF
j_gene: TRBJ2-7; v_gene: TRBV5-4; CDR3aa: CASSLVPGSYEQYF
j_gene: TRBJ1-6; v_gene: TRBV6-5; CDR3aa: CASSRTVNSPLHF
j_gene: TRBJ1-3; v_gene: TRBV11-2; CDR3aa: CASSYLGPPSSGNTIYF
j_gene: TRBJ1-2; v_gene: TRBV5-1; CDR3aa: CASSLTGEPNYGYTF
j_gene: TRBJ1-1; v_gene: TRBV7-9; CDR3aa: CASSTNGGYTEAFF
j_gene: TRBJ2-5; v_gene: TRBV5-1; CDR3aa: CASSLLGQETQYF
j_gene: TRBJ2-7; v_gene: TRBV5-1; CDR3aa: CASSSLTHYEQYF
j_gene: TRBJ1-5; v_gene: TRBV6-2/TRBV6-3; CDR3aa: CASSYARAVGNQPQHF
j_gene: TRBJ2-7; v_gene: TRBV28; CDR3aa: CASSTGLTYEQYF
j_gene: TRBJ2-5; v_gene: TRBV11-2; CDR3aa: CASSLVVRSYQETQYF
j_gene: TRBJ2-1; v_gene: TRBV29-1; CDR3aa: CSVRRGYEQFF
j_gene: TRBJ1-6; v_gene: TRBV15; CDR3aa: CATSPERSSPLHF
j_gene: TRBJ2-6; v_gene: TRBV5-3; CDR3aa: CARSLASSGANVLTF
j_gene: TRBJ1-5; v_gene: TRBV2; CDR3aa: CASRGQGAIGNQPQHF